This T cell receptor beta chain derives from a study of CD8+CD57+ T cells in acquired aplastic anemia. Whole-study context: The DNA of sorted CD4+ and CD8+ cells averaged 3.2 ug.

The sample holds a few counts of this clonotype. Germline CDR1 reads KGHDR; CDR2 reads SFDVKD. Trimming stripped 9 bases from V and 4 bases from J, with 18 bases between. This CDR3 has 15 amino acids. Genomic DNA templated the TCR beta VDJ and CDR3 profiling. TCRdb passed the reads through MiXCR, listing each CDR3 protein once. Of roughly 80,000 distinct CDR3 sequences listed, 60% to 75% are singletons. Patients sequenced had flow cytometry evidence of CD8+CD57+ cell expansion. This clonotype originated in a human donor with aplastic anemia. The sequenced sample consisted of sorted CD4+, CD8+, or CD8+CD57+ T cells (not recorded which) from PBMCs. The J gene is TRBJ2-1, the V gene TRBV24-1; D not certain. CDR3: CATAAADPLYNEQFF. As DNA, the CDR3 is TGTGCCACCGCAGCCGCCGATCCGCTTTACAATGAGCAGTTCTTC.